This TCR beta chain is from a study of cytomegalovirus exposure and HLA in healthy donors. Study findings and constraints: Sequencing had likely introduced a cluster of highly shared sequence variants as an artifact. More clonal expansion characterized HLA-associated TCR beta chains than equally common others in a later analysis.

Trimming stripped 0 bases from V and 4 bases from J, with 16 bases between. CDR1 is SGDLS and CDR2 is YYNGEE in the germline V gene. CDR3 length: 16 residues. With 60 Vbeta and 13 Jbeta primers, the PCR was carried out. The data were produced by immunoSEQ multiplex PCR, yet TCRdb's version contains in-frame clones alone and is incomplete. This table holds tens of thousands of clones, less than 80% found once. This clone has only a few counts. What it binds is unknown. The receptor comes from a man aged 30 to 39 in good health and CMV-seronegative. The rearrangement links TRBV9 to TRBJ1-2, with TRBD1 as a possible D gene (5 bases). Sequencing used PBMCs. The CDR3 here is CASSVAPQTRGYGYTF. CDR3 DNA: TGTGCCAGCAGCGTAGCCCCTCAGACAAGGGGCTATGGCTACACCTTC.